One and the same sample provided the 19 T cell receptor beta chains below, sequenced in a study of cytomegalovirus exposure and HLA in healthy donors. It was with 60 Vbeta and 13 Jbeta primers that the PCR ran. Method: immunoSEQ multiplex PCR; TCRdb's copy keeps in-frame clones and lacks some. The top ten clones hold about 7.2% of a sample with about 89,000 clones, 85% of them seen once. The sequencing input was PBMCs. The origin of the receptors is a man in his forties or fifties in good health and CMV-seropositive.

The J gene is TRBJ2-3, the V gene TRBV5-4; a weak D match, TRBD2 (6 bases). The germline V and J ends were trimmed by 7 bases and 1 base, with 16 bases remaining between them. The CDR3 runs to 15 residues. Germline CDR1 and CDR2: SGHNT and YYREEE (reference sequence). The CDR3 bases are TGTGCCAGCGGGAACCGGGAGAGGGGCACAGATACGCAGTATTTT. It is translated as CASGNRERGTDTQYF.

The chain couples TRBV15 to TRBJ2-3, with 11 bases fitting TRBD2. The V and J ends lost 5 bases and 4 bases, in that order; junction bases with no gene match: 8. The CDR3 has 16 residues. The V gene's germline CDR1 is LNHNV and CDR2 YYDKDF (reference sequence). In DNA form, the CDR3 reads TGTGCCACCAGCGGACCGGGACTAGCGGACGCAGATACGCAGTATTTT. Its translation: CATSGPGLADADTQYF. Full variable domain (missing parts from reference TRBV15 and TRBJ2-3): DAMVIQNPRYQVTQFGKPVTLSCSQTLNHNVMYWYQQKSSQAPKLLFHYYDKDFNNEADTPDNFQSRRPNTSFCFLDIRSPGLGDTAMYLCATSGPGLADADTQYFGPGTRLTVL.

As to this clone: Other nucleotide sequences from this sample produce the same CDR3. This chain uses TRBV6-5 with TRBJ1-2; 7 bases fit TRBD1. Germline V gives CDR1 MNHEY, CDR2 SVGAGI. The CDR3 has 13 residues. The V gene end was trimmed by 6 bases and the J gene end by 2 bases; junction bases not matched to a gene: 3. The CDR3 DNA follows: TGTGCCAGCAGCTCACAGGGGAACTATGGCTACACCTTC. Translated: CASSSQGNYGYTF.

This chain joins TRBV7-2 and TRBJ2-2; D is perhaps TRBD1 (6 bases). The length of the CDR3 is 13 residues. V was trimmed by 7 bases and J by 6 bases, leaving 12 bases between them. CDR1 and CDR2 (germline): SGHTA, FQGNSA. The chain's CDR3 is CASKKGGPGELFF. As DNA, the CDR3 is TGTGCCAGCAAGAAAGGGGGTCCCGGGGAGCTGTTTTTT.

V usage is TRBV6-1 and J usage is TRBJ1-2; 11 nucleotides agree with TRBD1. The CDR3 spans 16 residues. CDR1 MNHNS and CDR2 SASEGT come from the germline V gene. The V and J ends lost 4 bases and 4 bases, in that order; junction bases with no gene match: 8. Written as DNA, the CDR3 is TGTGCCAGCAGTGTTCCGGGACAGGGGGGGATCTATGGCTACACCTTC. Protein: CASSVPGQGGIYGYTF.

The CDR3 sequence is CASSLAGGPSGELFF. The CDR3 DNA reads as TGTGCCAGCAGCTTAGCGGGAGGGCCTTCCGGGGAGCTGTTTTTT. The J gene is TRBJ2-2, the V gene TRBV7-2, with 7 bases lining up with TRBD2. Germline values: CDR1 SGHTA, CDR2 FQGNSA. This CDR3 has 15 residues. Trimming removed 0 bases from V and 6 bases from J; junction bases left unmatched: 4.

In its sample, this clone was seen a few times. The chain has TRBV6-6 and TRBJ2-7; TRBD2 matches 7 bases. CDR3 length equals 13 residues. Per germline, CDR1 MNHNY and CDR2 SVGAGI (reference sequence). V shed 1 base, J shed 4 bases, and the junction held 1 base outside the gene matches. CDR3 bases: TGTGCCAGCAGTTACTGGCGGGGGTACGAGCAGTACTTC. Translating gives CASSYWRGYEQYF.

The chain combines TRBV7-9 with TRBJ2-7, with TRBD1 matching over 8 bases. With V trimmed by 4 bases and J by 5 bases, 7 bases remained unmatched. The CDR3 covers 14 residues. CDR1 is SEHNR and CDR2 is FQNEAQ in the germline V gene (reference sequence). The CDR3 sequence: CASSSQGARDEQYF. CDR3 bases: TGTGCCAGCAGCTCGCAGGGGGCGCGCGACGAGCAGTACTTC.

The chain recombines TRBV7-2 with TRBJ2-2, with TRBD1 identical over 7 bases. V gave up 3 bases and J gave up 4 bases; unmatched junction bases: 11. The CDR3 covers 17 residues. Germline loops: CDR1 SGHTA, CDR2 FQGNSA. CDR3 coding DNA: TGTGCCAGCAGCTTCAAAGGGACAGAATCTAGCACCGGGGAGCTGTTTTTT. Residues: CASSFKGTESSTGELFF.

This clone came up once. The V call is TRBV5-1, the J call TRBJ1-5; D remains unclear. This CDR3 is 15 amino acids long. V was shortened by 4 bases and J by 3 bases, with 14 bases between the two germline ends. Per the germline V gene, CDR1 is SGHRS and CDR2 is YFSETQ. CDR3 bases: TGCGCCAGCAGCCCCGGAAGTAGCAACAATCAGCCCCAGCATTTT. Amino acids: CASSPGSSNNQPQHF.

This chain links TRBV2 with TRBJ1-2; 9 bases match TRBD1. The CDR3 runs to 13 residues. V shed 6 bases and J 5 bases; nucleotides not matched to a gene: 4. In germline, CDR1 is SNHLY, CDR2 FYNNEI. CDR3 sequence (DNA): TGTGCCAGCAGCGGACAGGGGTCTTATGGCTACACCTTC. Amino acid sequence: CASSGQGSYGYTF.

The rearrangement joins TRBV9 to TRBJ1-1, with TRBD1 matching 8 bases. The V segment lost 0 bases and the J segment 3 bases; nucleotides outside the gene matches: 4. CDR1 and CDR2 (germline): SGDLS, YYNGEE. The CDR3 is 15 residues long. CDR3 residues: CASSVGQGADTEAFF. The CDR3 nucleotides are TGTGCCAGCAGCGTAGGCCAGGGGGCGGACACTGAAGCTTTCTTT.

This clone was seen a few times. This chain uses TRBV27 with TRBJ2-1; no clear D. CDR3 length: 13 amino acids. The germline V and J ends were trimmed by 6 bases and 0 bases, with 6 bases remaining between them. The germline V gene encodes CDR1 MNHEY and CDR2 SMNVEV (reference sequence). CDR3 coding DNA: TGTGCCAGCAGCCGTAGCTCCTACAATGAGCAGTTCTTC. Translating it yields CASSRSSYNEQFF.

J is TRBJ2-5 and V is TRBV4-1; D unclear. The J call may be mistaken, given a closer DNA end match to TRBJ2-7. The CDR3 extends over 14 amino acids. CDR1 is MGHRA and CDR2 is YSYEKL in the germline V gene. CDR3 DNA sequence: TGCGCCAGCAGATCTACCGAGCCTGACTACGAGCAGTACTTC. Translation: CASRSTEPDYEQYF.

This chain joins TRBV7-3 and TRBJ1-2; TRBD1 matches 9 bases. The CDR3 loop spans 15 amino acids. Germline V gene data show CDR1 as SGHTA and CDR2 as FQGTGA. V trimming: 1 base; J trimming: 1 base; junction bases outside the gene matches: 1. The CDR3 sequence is CASSLRTGDNYGYTF. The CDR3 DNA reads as TGTGCCAGCAGCTTAAGGACAGGGGATAACTATGGCTACACCTTC.

The CDR3 loop is CATSRDGSQKRETQYF. The CDR3 nucleotides are TGTGCCACCAGCAGAGATGGATCCCAAAAGCGGGAGACCCAGTACTTC. The genes are TRBV15 and TRBJ2-5; tentatively, D is TRBD2 (5 bases). Trimming took 0 bases from V and 5 from J, leaving 16 bases between them. The CDR3 extends over 16 amino acids. CDR1 is LNHNV and CDR2 is YYDKDF in the germline V gene (reference sequence).

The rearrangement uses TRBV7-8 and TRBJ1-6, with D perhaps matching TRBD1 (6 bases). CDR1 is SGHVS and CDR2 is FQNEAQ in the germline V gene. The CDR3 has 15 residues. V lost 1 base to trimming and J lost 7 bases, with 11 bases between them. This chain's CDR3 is CASSLVDRKNSPLHF. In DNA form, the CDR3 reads TGTGCCAGCAGCTTAGTGGACAGAAAGAATTCACCCCTCCACTTT.

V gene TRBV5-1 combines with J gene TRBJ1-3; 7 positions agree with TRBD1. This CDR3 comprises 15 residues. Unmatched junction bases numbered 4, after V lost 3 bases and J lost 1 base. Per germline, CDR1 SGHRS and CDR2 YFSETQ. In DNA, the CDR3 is TGCGCCAGCAGCTCCACAGGGGAGTCTGGAAACACCATATATTTT. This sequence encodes CASSSTGESGNTIYF.

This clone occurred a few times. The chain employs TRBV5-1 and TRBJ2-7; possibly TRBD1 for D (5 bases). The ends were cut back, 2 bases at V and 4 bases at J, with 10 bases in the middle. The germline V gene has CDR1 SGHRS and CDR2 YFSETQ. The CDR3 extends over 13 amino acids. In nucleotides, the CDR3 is TGCGCCAGCAGCTTCCTAGGGGTTTACGAGCAGTACTTC. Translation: CASSFLGVYEQYF. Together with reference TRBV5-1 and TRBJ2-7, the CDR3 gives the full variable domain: KAGVTQTPRYLIKTRGQQVTLSCSPISGHRSVSWYQQTPGQGLQFLFEYFSETQRNKGNFPGRFSGRQFSNSRSEMNVSTLELGDSALYLCASSFLGVYEQYFGPGTRLTVT.